A single T cell receptor (beta chain) is shown here with its context. The record originates from a study of blood T cell repertoires in COVID-19. CDR3 length: 14 residues. Germline V gene data show CDR1 as SGHRS and CDR2 as YFSETQ. V was cut by 5 bases and J by 4 bases, with 15 bases left in between. Authors' data handling: Estimates of nucleated cell counts were drawn from the amplification of reference gene primers. The repertoire was sequenced with immunoSEQ multiplex PCR; TCRdb's copy has only in-frame clones and lacks some. V, J and clone size derive from that table, while D and trimming were established from the DNA sequence. The sample consists of 340,000 or so clones, roughly 84% of them appearing once.

This TCR came from a man in his forties or fifties with active or convalescent COVID-19. The V and J genes are TRBV5-1 and TRBJ2-5, with TRBD1 as a possible D gene (6 bases). The sequenced sample was peripheral blood. The CDR3 protein is CASSSQGMGETQYF. Here the CDR3 DNA reads TGCGCCAGCAGTAGTCAGGGGATGGGAGAGACCCAGTACTTC.